Ten or more counts support the clone carrying this TCR beta chain. This sample stems from a study of T cells in Graves' hyperthyroidism and ophthalmopathy. The TCR beta CDR3 regions underwent amplification using RNA transcripts as the source. During a first-round RT-PCR of the TCR CDR3, the HTBI primer set was used. MiXCR was run by TCRdb on the multiplex PCR reads, yielding one entry per CDR3 protein. The table shows under 300,000 distinct CDR3 sequences, with less than 30% occurring only once. Germline lookup yields CDR1 LNHDA and CDR2 SQIVND (reference sequence). The CDR3 contains 15 residues. V was pared by 5 bases and J by 6 bases, with 16 bases between.

Source material: blood. This chain links TRBV19 with TRBJ2-2, with D uncertain. The clonotype comes from a man aged 40-55 years with Graves' hyperthyroidism that later progressed to Graves' ophthalmopathy. CDR3 protein: CASSAERPVAGELFF. CDR3 nucleotides: TGTGCCAGTAGTGCCGAAAGGCCGGTGGCCGGGGAGCTGTTTTTT.